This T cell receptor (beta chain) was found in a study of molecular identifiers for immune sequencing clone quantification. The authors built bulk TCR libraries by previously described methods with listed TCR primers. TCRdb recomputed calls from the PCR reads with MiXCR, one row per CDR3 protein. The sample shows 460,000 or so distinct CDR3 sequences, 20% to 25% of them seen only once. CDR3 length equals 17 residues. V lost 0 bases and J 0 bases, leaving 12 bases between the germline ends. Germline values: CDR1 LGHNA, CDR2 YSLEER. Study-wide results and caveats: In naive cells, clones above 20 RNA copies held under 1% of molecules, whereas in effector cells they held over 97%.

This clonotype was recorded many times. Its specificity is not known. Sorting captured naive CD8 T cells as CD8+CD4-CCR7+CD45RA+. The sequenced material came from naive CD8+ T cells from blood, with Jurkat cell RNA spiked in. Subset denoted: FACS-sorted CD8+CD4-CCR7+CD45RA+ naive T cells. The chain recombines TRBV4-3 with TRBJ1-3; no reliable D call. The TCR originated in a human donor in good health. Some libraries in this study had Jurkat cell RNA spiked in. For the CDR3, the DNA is TGCGCCAGCAGCCAAGAAGTGGCCGGAGTCTCTGGAAACACCATATATTTT. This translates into CASSQEVAGVSGNTIYF.